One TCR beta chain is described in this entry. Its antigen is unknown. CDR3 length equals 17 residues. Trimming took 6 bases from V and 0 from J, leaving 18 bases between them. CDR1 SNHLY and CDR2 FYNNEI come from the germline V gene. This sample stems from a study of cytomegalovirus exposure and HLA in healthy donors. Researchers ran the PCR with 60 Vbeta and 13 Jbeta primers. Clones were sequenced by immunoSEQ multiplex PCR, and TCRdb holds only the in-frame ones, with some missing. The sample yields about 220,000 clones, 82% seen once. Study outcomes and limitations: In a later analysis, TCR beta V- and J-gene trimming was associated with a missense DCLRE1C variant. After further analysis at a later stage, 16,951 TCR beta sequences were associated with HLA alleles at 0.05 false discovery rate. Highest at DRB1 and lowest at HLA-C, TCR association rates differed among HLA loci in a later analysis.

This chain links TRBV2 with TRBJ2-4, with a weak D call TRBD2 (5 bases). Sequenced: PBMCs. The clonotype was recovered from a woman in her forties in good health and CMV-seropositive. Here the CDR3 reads CASSDSEDLLAKNIQYF. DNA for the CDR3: TGTGCCAGCAGCGATTCGGAGGACCTACTAGCCAAAAACATTCAGTACTTC.